Sequencing of this T cell receptor (beta chain) was carried out in a study of CD8 T cells in ankylosing spondylitis listed by TCRdb under 2017. With regard to the full study: The study set out to find disease-linked TCR variants by profiling T cell receptor beta repertoires in ankylosing spondylitis patients and healthy donors. The whole study cohort included 95 to 130 healthy donors and 20 to 30 ankylosing spondylitis patients. Peripheral blood samples were taken, and synovial fluid was additionally collected from ankylosing spondylitis patients. Study-wide conclusions, independent of this receptor: Blood from ankylosing spondylitis patients appeared to be characterized by a TCR beta motif composed of under 10 highly homologous amino acid variants. The disease-linked clones were reported as significantly enriched in matched synovial fluid samples from ankylosing spondylitis patients. In peripheral blood, the disease-linked clones were found at relatively low frequencies and had a CD8+ phenotype. Some motif variants had previously been reported in the synovial fluid and blood of reactive arthritis patients, which suggests shared mechanisms of disease initiation.

This clonotype showed up many times. Its antigen remains undetermined. No base quality values were provided; no much bigger clone lies one nucleotide off. TCRdb records Illumina HiSeq 2500 as the sequencer. TCR beta libraries were prepared by quantitative 5'-RACE with molecular barcodes. The paper's data handling went like this. To identify disease-linked TCR variants, a new computational method was used, one built on a probabilistic model of VDJ rearrangement. TCRdb trimmed the raw reads at Q25, called clones with MiXCR and kept productive beta chains. Every CDR3 protein is listed once, alongside the most common genes and DNA of its rows. TCRdb's processing, not the study's, gives the V and J calls here. In all, the sample holds 700,000 to 1,000,000 distinct CDR3 sequences, and roughly 10% of those were seen once. The ten largest account for 0.51% of the sample. The trim is 2 bases for V and 1 base for J, with a gap of 15 bases between the germline ends. In the germline V gene, CDR1 corresponds to SGHRS and CDR2 to YFSETQ. The CDR3 runs 16 amino acids, cysteine and phenylalanine included. Just CDR3 DNA is preserved here, 48 bases in frame from base 1.

Sample: blood, either unsorted or a sorted T cell fraction (not recorded which). This sequence was found in a male donor with ankylosing spondylitis. The chain employs TRBV5-1 and TRBJ1-1, with no confident D gene call. The sequence in DNA is TGCGCCAGCAGCTTAGGACTCACCCTCGGGAACACTGAAGCTTTCTTT. This codes for CASSLGLTLGNTEAFF.